A single sample gave rise to the 8 T cell receptor beta chains below, sequenced in a study of T cells in Graves' hyperthyroidism and ophthalmopathy. Using RNA transcripts as the source, TCR beta CDR3 regions were amplified. The TCR CDR3 first-round RT-PCR relied on the HTBI primer set. One entry per CDR3 protein, called by TCRdb with MiXCR from the multiplex PCR reads. Among about 410,000 distinct CDR3 sequences listed, approximately 15% were seen once. The source material was blood. The source is a man younger than 35 with Graves' ophthalmopathy.

The V call is TRBV6-1, the J call TRBJ1-6, with 7 bases identical to TRBD1. The germline gives CDR1 MNHNS, CDR2 SASEGT. After removal of 6 bases from V and 9 bases from J, the junction contained 5 bases not matched to a gene. The CDR3 consists of 13 residues. The CDR3 loop reads CASRATGFSPLHF. CDR3 nucleotides: TGTGCCAGCAGGGCGACAGGGTTTTCACCCCTCCACTTT.

This clonotype was seen many times. V usage is TRBV7-3 and J usage is TRBJ2-3; the match to TRBD2 covers 14 bases. Unmatched junction bases numbered 5, after V lost 5 bases and J lost 7 bases. This CDR3 spans 15 amino acids. The germline V gene has CDR1 SGHTA and CDR2 FQGTGA. As DNA, the CDR3 is TGTGCCAGCAGCCCCGGGACTAGCGGGAGCAATACGCAGTATTTT. Protein sequence: CASSPGTSGSNTQYF.

V is TRBV5-5 and J is TRBJ2-7; 8 bases agree with TRBD2. The length of the CDR3 is 15 residues. J was trimmed by 3 bases and V by 2 bases; bases with no gene match: 7. The germline V gene encodes CDR1 SGHKS and CDR2 YYEKEE (reference sequence). In DNA form, the CDR3 reads TGTGCCAGCAGCTTTCTAACTAGCGGAGACTACGAGCAGTACTTC. Residues: CASSFLTSGDYEQYF.

The chain couples TRBV19 to TRBJ2-5; TRBD2 matches at 11 bases. V was pared by 8 bases and J by 2 bases, with 4 bases of the junction left unmatched. The CDR3 length is 14 residues. In germline, CDR1 is LNHDA, CDR2 SQIVND (reference sequence). The CDR3 sequence is CASSSGGLQETQYF. The CDR3 bases are TGTGCCAGTTCTAGCGGGGGGCTGCAAGAGACCCAGTACTTC.

This clonotype has more than one count but fewer than ten. The rearrangement joins TRBV6-5 to TRBJ2-5, with D perhaps TRBD2 (6 bases). Trimming took 0 bases from V and 3 from J, leaving 11 bases between them. The CDR3 covers 15 residues. Germline values: CDR1 MNHEY, CDR2 SVGAGI. This CDR3 is CASSYSIGREETQYF. CDR3 sequence (DNA): TGTGCCAGCAGTTACTCCATCGGGAGAGAAGAGACCCAGTACTTC.

This clonotype was observed many times. The V and J genes are TRBV24-1 and TRBJ2-3; D perhaps matches TRBD1 (5 bases). The CDR3 length is 14 residues. Germline V gene lookup returns CDR1 KGHDR and CDR2 SFDVKD. V was cut by 4 bases and J by 2 bases, with 9 bases left in between. CDR3 DNA: TGTGCCACCAGTGAAACAGGTTCCACAGATACGCAGTATTTT. Translating gives CATSETGSTDTQYF.

This clonotype has at least ten counts. This chain links TRBV5-1 with TRBJ1-1; no firm D call. This CDR3 is built from 14 residues. CDR1 SGHRS and CDR2 YFSETQ come from the germline V gene. V was trimmed by 1 base and J by 2 bases, leaving 9 bases between them. CDR3 bases: TGCGCCAGCAGCTTGCAGGCAGATAACACTGAAGCTTTCTTT. This codes for CASSLQADNTEAFF.

This clonotype was found a few times. The chain recombines TRBV11-2 with TRBJ1-4, with D hard to call. Germline V lookup: CDR1 SGHAT, CDR2 FQNNGV. The V end lost 5 bases, the J end lost 7 bases, and 14 bases lay between the germline ends. The CDR3 has 14 residues. CDR3 amino acids: CASSTTSVGEKLFF. The CDR3 DNA sequence: TGTGCCAGCAGCACAACCTCCGTAGGTGAAAAACTGTTTTTT.